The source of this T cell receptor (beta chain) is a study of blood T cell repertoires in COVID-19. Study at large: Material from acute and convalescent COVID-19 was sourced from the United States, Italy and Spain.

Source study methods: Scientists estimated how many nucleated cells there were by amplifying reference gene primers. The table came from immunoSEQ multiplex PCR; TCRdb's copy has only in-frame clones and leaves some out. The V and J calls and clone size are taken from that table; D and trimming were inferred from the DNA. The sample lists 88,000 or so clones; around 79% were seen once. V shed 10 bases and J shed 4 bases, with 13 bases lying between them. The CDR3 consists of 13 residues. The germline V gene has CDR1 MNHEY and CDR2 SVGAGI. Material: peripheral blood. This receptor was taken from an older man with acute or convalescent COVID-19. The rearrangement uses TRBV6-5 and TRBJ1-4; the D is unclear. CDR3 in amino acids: CATQRAINEKLFF. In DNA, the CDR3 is TGTGCCACCCAGAGGGCTATTAATGAAAAACTGTTTTTT.